Following are 27 T cell receptor beta chains from one sample sequenced in a study of response to subunit inactivated influenza vaccine. MiXCR, applied by TCRdb to the RT-PCR reads, yields one record per CDR3 protein. The sample holds hundreds of thousands of distinct CDR3 sequences, 11% seen once. Another study also made use of these data, one on T cells expressing NK-cell markers. That work adds: For TCR beta, cDNA was produced by 5'RACE template switching with UMIs.

This specimen was PBMCs from blood, taken on the day of vaccination. These receptors originate from a man aged 50-59 years who received an inactivated influenza vaccine.

This clonotype was seen a handful of times. The CDR3 DNA reads TGTGCCAGCAGCCAAGAGATCGTCTACGAGCAGTACTTC. Translated: CASSQEIVYEQYF. The chain combines TRBV14 with TRBJ2-7, with D hard to call. Per the germline V gene, CDR1 is SGHDN and CDR2 is FVKESK. The CDR3 loop spans 13 amino acids. The ends were cut back, 0 bases at V and 3 bases at J, with 6 bases in the middle.

This clonotype was observed at least ten times. CDR3 in amino acids: CASSSYRGRTNTEAFF. The CDR3, as DNA: TGTGCCAGCAGTTCCTACAGGGGGAGAACGAACACTGAAGCTTTCTTT. The chain carries TRBV27 and TRBJ1-1; 8 bases map to TRBD1. The CDR3 sequence is 16 residues long. The junction had 8 bases not matched to a gene; V was cut back by 4 bases and J by 1 base. CDR1 and CDR2 from the germline V gene are MNHEY and SMNVEV (reference sequence).

This clonotype was detected many times. The CDR3 coding sequence is TGTGCCAGCAATCCGGGACAGGGATACGAGCAGTACTTC. It translates to CASNPGQGYEQYF. The rearrangement links TRBV7-9 to TRBJ2-7; 9 nucleotides line up with TRBD1. J lost 4 bases, V lost 7 bases, and 5 bases had no gene match. There are 13 residues in the CDR3. Germline CDR1 reads SEHNR; CDR2 reads FQNEAQ (reference sequence).

This clonotype was observed a few times. The chain uses TRBV10-3 and TRBJ2-5; D gene ambiguous. Per the germline V gene, CDR1 is ENHRY and CDR2 is SYGVKD. V lost 4 bases to trimming and J lost 5 bases, with 11 bases between them. The CDR3 length is 13 residues. The CDR3 DNA follows: TGTGCCATCAGTGTGGTGGATGCGGAGACCCAGTACTTC. This gives the protein CAISVVDAETQYF.

V gene TRBV12-3 or TRBV12-4 combines with J gene TRBJ2-3; possibly TRBD1 for D (5 bases). V lost 5 bases to trimming and J lost 7 bases, with 10 bases between them. The CDR3 totals 12 residues. CDR3 DNA: TGTGCCAGCAGTCTCGACAGCAATACGCAGTATTTT. It yields the protein CASSLDSNTQYF.

The chain carries TRBV5-1 and TRBJ2-3; the D gene is possibly TRBD1 (6 bases). Trimming took off 5 bases at V and 1 base at J, with 14 bases between the two ends. This CDR3 contains 15 residues. CDR1 is SGHRS, CDR2 YFSETQ, per germline. DNA for the CDR3: TGCGCCAGCAGAGGTCCGGCAGGGGGCACAGATACGCAGTATTTT. This translates into CASRGPAGGTDTQYF.

This chain uses TRBV19 with TRBJ2-1; D tentatively fits TRBD1 or TRBD2 (5 bases each). The CDR3 sequence is 14 residues long. V dropped 7 bases and J dropped 7 bases, with 17 bases sitting between them. CDR1 and CDR2 (germline): LNHDA, SQIVND (reference sequence). The CDR3 protein is CASTPLGEVNEQFF. The CDR3 nucleotides read TGTGCCAGTACCCCCTTGGGGGAAGTAAATGAGCAGTTCTTC.

In nucleotides, the CDR3 is TGTGCCAGCAGCTTAATATATTCGGCCCACGGGGAGACCCAGTACTTC. Its protein product is CASSLIYSAHGETQYF. V usage is TRBV7-8 and J usage is TRBJ2-5; D is undetermined. The CDR3 covers 16 residues. CDR1 SGHVS and CDR2 FQNEAQ come from the germline V gene. V was shortened by 2 bases and J by 5 bases, with 18 bases between the two germline ends.

Here the CDR3 DNA reads TGCAGTGCTCAAGACAGGGATTCACCCCTCCACTTT. Encoded protein: CSAQDRDSPLHF. This chain joins TRBV20-1 and TRBJ1-6, with 7 bases matching TRBD1. The ends lost 5 bases at V and 8 bases at J; junction bases unmatched: 3. Germline CDR1 reads DFQATT; CDR2 reads SNEGSKA (reference sequence). The CDR3 contains 12 residues.

The CDR3 region is CSAEYFSFSSALPGTQYF. For the CDR3, the DNA is TGCAGTGCTGAGTACTTTTCCTTTTCTAGCGCTCTACCCGGTACGCAGTATTTT. The chain links TRBV20-1 to TRBJ2-3; tentative D call: TRBD2 (6 bases). Germline CDR1 and CDR2: DFQATT and SNEGSKA (reference sequence). V lost 5 bases and J lost 8, with 32 bases in between. CDR3 length: 18 residues.

This clonotype was observed a few times. V and J are TRBV5-1 and TRBJ1-4; 9 bases are shared with TRBD1. V shed 5 bases and J 7 bases; nucleotides not matched to a gene: 6. The germline V gene has CDR1 SGHRS and CDR2 YFSETQ. The CDR3 length is 14 residues. The CDR3, as DNA: TGCGCCAGCAGGGCCGGGACAGGGTTTGAAAAACTGTTTTTT. It yields the protein CASRAGTGFEKLFF.

This clonotype was observed once. The chain joins TRBV11-2 to TRBJ2-7, with D maybe TRBD2 (5 bases). The CDR3 extends over 18 amino acids. Trimming took 4 bases from V and 2 from J, leaving 24 bases between them. Germline V lookup: CDR1 SGHAT, CDR2 FQNNGV. This CDR3 reads CASSSLVFIPSFTYEQYF. As DNA, the CDR3 is TGTGCCAGCAGCTCACTAGTTTTCATTCCGTCGTTCACCTACGAGCAGTACTTC.

The rearrangement uses TRBV28 and TRBJ2-1, with a possible D match to TRBD2 (6 bases). Trimming took 8 bases from V and 1 from J, leaving 9 bases between them. The germline CDR1 and CDR2 sequences are MDHEN and SYDVKM. The CDR3 is 13 amino acids. The chain's CDR3 is CASWRGSYNEQFF. The CDR3, as DNA: TGTGCCAGCTGGAGGGGTTCCTACAATGAGCAGTTCTTC. Drawing the rest from reference TRBV28 and TRBJ2-1, the complete variable domain is DVKVTQSSRYLVKRTGEKVFLECVQDMDHENMFWYRQDPGLGLRLIYFSYDVKMKEKGDIPEGYSVSREKKERFSLILESASTNQTSMYLCASWRGSYNEQFFGPGTRLTVL.

In DNA, the CDR3 is TGTGCCAGCAGTGCCTTGGGACTAGTAGGCACCGGGGAGCTGTTTTTT. Its protein product is CASSALGLVGTGELFF. The V and J genes are TRBV6-1 and TRBJ2-2; 8 bases are shared with TRBD2. This CDR3 has 16 residues. V was clipped by 4 bases and J by 4 bases; unmatched bases: 8. Germline CDR1 reads MNHNS; CDR2 reads SASEGT.

This clonotype came up a few times. V is TRBV20-1 and J is TRBJ2-3, with TRBD2 identical over 12 bases. The CDR3 spans 14 residues. Germline-derived CDR1 and CDR2 are DFQATT and SNEGSKA (reference sequence). Trimming at V came to 3 bases and at J to 5 bases, leaving 3 bases not matched to a gene. CDR3 DNA sequence: TGCAGTGCTAGTCGACTAGCGGGAGAAGATACGCAGTATTTT. Translation: CSASRLAGEDTQYF.

This clonotype was seen a handful of times. J is TRBJ2-3 and V is TRBV5-1; a weak D match, TRBD1 (6 bases). The CDR3 has 14 residues. Deletions cut 1 base from V and 4 bases from J, with 10 bases between. Germline values: CDR1 SGHRS, CDR2 YFSETQ. The DNA of the CDR3 is TGCGCCAGCAGCTTGAACAGGGCCCCAGATACGCAGTATTTT. This gives the protein CASSLNRAPDTQYF.

This clonotype was counted only a few times. CDR3 sequence (DNA): TGTGCCAGCAAAGCGGACGGTAGCTCTGGGGCCAACGTCCTGACTTTC. This encodes CASKADGSSGANVLTF. The chain joins TRBV2 to TRBJ2-6, with D possibly being TRBD2 (5 bases). V was clipped by 7 bases and J by 0 bases, with 13 bases between them. Germline V gene sequence: CDR1 SNHLY, CDR2 FYNNEI. The CDR3 runs to 16 residues.

The table lists this clonotype with a few counts. J is TRBJ2-1 and V is TRBV7-2; maybe TRBD2 (6 bases). CDR3 size: 16 residues. The germline V and J ends were trimmed by 2 bases and 6 bases, with 17 bases remaining between them. From germline, CDR1 is SGHTA and CDR2 FQGNSA. The CDR3 DNA is TGTGCCAGCAGCTTAAGTGTAGCGGAAATCCCCAATGAGCAGTTCTTC. This sequence encodes CASSLSVAEIPNEQFF.

This clonotype was recorded at least ten times. J is TRBJ2-2 and V is TRBV7-2; D might be TRBD2 (7 bases). The V and J ends lost 3 bases and 1 base respectively, with 12 bases between them. The CDR3 runs 16 residues. Germline assignment: CDR1 SGHTA and CDR2 FQGNSA. The CDR3 DNA is TGTGCCAGCAGCTTGATGGGGGGGCAGAACACCGGGGAGCTGTTTTTT. This codes for CASSLMGGQNTGELFF.

This clonotype showed up just a few times. The CDR3, as DNA: TGTGCCAGCAGAAAGATAAGCGAAGCTTTCTTT. Residues: CASRKISEAFF. The chain joins TRBV7-9 to TRBJ1-1; unclear D gene. The germline V gene encodes CDR1 SEHNR and CDR2 FQNEAQ (reference sequence). The CDR3 runs 11 residues. V was shortened by 6 bases and J by 8 bases, with 10 bases between the two germline ends.

With regard to this clonotype: A much larger clone lies one base from this, so it may be a read error. V gene TRBV10-2 combines with J gene TRBJ1-5; D is ambiguous. The CDR3 extends over 14 amino acids. CDR1 WSHSY and CDR2 SAAADI come from the germline V gene. The CDR3 is CVSKLDVSNQPQHF. The CDR3 nucleotides read TGCGTCAGCAAACTGGACGTTAGCAATCAGCCCCAGCATTTT.

This clonotype has a count of ten or more. The chain employs TRBV2 and TRBJ1-4, with D hard to call. Germline V lookup: CDR1 SNHLY, CDR2 FYNNEI. CDR3 size: 14 residues. Trimming took off 4 bases at V and 4 bases at J, with 10 bases between the two ends. CDR3 nucleotide sequence: TGTGCCAGCAGTGTACCGACAATTAATGAAAAACTGTTTTTT. Protein product: CASSVPTINEKLFF.

This clonotype showed up many times. This rearrangement joins TRBV6-5 to TRBJ1-1, with 7 nucleotides matching TRBD1. The V gene's germline CDR1 is MNHEY and CDR2 SVGAGI. J was trimmed by 5 bases and V by 4 bases; bases with no gene match: 16. This CDR3 region has 17 residues. The CDR3 sequence is CASSFFPSTGEDTEAFF. The CDR3 DNA reads TGTGCCAGCAGTTTCTTTCCCTCCACAGGGGAGGATACTGAAGCTTTCTTT.

The table lists this clonotype with a few counts. J is TRBJ2-7 and V is TRBV7-2, with D uncertain. CDR3 length equals 15 residues. V was cut by 2 bases and J by 3 bases, with 14 bases left in between. Germline values: CDR1 SGHTA, CDR2 FQGNSA. The chain's CDR3 is CASSLPPQASYEQYF. In DNA, the CDR3 is TGTGCCAGCAGCTTACCCCCCCAGGCCAGCTACGAGCAGTACTTC.

The V gene is TRBV5-1, the J gene TRBJ1-1, with no clear D. Between the trimmed V and J ends, which lost 0 bases and 5 bases, there was a span of 11 bases. The length of the CDR3 is 14 residues. CDR1 is SGHRS, CDR2 YFSETQ, per germline. The CDR3 DNA sequence: TGCGCCAGCAGCTTGGGAGGAGATGAGACTGAAGCTTTCTTT. It encodes CASSLGGDETEAFF.

This chain joins TRBV6-5 and TRBJ2-2; D is unresolved. The CDR3 extends over 16 amino acids. From germline, CDR1 is MNHEY and CDR2 SVGAGI. Deletions cut 2 bases from V and 2 bases from J, with 12 bases between. DNA of the CDR3: TGTGCCAGCAGTTACCCACATAGCCAAAACACCGGGGAGCTGTTTTTT. This codes for CASSYPHSQNTGELFF.

V gene TRBV20-1 combines with J gene TRBJ2-7; D is undetermined. V shed 3 bases and J shed 0 bases, with 12 bases lying between them. This CDR3 is 14 amino acids long. Germline CDR1 DFQATT, CDR2 SNEGSKA (reference sequence). The CDR3 nucleotides read TGCAGTGCTAGGCCGGGCAGCAGCTCCTACGAGCAGTACTTC. Protein product: CSARPGSSSYEQYF.